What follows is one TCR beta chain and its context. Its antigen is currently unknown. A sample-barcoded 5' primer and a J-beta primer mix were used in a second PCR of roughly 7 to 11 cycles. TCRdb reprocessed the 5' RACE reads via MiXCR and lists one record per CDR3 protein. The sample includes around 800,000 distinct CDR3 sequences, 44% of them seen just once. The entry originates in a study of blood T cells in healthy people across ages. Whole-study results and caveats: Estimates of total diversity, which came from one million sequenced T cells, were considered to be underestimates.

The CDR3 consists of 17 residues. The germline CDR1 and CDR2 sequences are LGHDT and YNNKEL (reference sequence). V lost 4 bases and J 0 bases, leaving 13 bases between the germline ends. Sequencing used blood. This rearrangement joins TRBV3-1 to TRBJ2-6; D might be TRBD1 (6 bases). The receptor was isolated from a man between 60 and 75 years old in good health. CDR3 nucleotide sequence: TGTGCCAGCAGCCCTTCGGGACACTACTCTGGGGCCAACGTCCTGACTTTC. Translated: CASSPSGHYSGANVLTF.